This is a list of T cell receptor beta chains from one sample in a study of PD-1 blockade in classical Hodgkin lymphoma. The assay was immunoSEQ multiplex PCR, and TCRdb's table has in-frame clones only and misses some. The table includes tens of thousands of clones, roughly 80% detected once. The source material was peripheral blood mononuclear cells (PBMCs), sampled before the fourth cycle of nivolumab. These receptors were obtained from a human donor with classical Hodgkin lymphoma. CDR3s include the opening cysteine and the closing phenylalanine or tryptophan. The D gene is left open where the match is weak. Clone size appears in some rows only: once, few, many, or a class for an expanded clone.

clone_size	v_call	d_call	j_call	cdr3_nt	cdr3_aa
NA	TRBV21-1	NA	TRBJ1-5	TGTGCCAGCAGCAAAGCTGGGGACAGGGCGAATCAGCCCCAGCATTTT	CASSKAGDRANQPQHF
once	TRBV11-3	NA	TRBJ2-7	TGTGCCAGCAGCTCGGGACGTCCCTACGAGCAGTACTTC	CASSSGRPYEQYF
NA	TRBV7-8	TRBD1	TRBJ2-7	TGTGCCAGCAGCCAGACAGGGGGCCTTTCCTACGAGCAGTACTTC	CASSQTGGLSYEQYF
NA	TRBV19	NA	TRBJ2-7	TGTGCCAGTAGGTTGGCGGCAGCCTCCTACGAGCAGTACTTC	CASRLAAASYEQYF
NA	TRBV6-5	NA	TRBJ1-3	TGTGCCAGCAGTTACTCAAGGGCTCCTGGAAACACCATATATTTT	CASSYSRAPGNTIYF
medium-sized	TRBV6-6	NA	TRBJ2-2	TGTGCCAGCAGTTACGCCTTGGGGGGCGGGGAGCTGTTTTTT	CASSYALGGGELFF
NA	TRBV7-3	NA	TRBJ1-4	TGTGCCAGCAGCCCAAGCCAGGGTGAAAAACTGTTTTTT	CASSPSQGEKLFF
NA	TRBV19	NA	TRBJ1-1	TGTGCCAGTAGATTCCGACCCAGAGGGACTGAAGCTTTCTTT	CASRFRPRGTEAFF
NA	TRBV7-4	TRBD1	TRBJ1-1	TGTGCCAGCAGCTTAATCGCCCGACAGGGAACTGAAGCTTTCTTT	CASSLIARQGTEAFF
NA	TRBV7-2	NA	TRBJ1-4	TGTGCCAGCAGCGTGAGGGGGGTGGAGGAAAAACTGTTTTTT	CASSVRGVEEKLFF
NA	TRBV4-3	NA	TRBJ1-2	TGCGCCAGCAGCCAAGACGGGGTAGGACGTATTAACTATGGCTACACCTTC	CASSQDGVGRINYGYTF
NA	TRBV28	NA	TRBJ1-2	TGTGCCAGCAGTCCCCCAGCGGGAGGGCACTATGGCTACACCTTC	CASSPPAGGHYGYTF
NA	TRBV19	TRBD1	TRBJ1-2	TGTGCCAGTAGTATAGATCTACCCAGGGGGCTCTATGGCTACACCTTC	CASSIDLPRGLYGYTF
few	TRBV6-1	NA	TRBJ2-1	TGTGCCAGCAGGACGACAGGGTCCGTCGGGGGTGAGCAGTTCTTC	CASRTTGSVGGEQFF
NA	TRBV6-5	NA	TRBJ2-7	TGTGCCAGCAGTTACCAACGGCACGCCTACGAGCAGTACTTC	CASSYQRHAYEQYF
once	TRBV4-3	NA	TRBJ2-1	TGCGCCAGCAGCCAAGAGGCACGGACTCGCTACAATGAGCAGTTCTTC	CASSQEARTRYNEQFF
NA	TRBV11-2	TRBD1	TRBJ1-5	TGTGCCAGCAGCCCGAAGGGACAGGGATATCAGCCCCAGCATTTT	CASSPKGQGYQPQHF
few	TRBV5-1	NA	TRBJ2-2	TGCGCCAGCAGCGCCCCAAGGGCGAACACCGGGGAGCTGTTTTTT	CASSAPRANTGELFF
NA	TRBV6-5	TRBD2	TRBJ2-1	TGTGCCAGCAGGGGGGGGAACCCCCATGAGCAGTTCTTC	CASRGGNPHEQFF
NA	TRBV6-1	TRBD1	TRBJ2-4	TGTGCCAGCCGGGACAGTGTAGGCATTCAGTACTTC	CASRDSVGIQYF
NA	TRBV11-2	NA	TRBJ2-7	TGTGCCAGCAGCCCAAGACAGGTCGGCGAGCAGTACTTC	CASSPRQVGEQYF
once	TRBV27	NA	TRBJ2-4	TGTGCCAGCAGTGAAAGGGGGGCGTTTAACATTCAGTACTTC	CASSERGAFNIQYF
NA	TRBV29-1	NA	TRBJ2-3	TGCAGCGCCTACTACAGCGCAGATACGCAGTATTTT	CSAYYSADTQYF
NA	TRBV6-6	NA	TRBJ2-2	TGTGCCAGCAGTTACTCAGGGCAGGCGTACACCGGGGAGCTGTTTTTT	CASSYSGQAYTGELFF
once	TRBV5-4	NA	TRBJ1-2	TGTGCCAGCAGCTTGGGGCAGGGACGATCGTTTTATGGCTACACCTTC	CASSLGQGRSFYGYTF
NA	TRBV11-1	NA	TRBJ2-7	TGTGCCAGCAGCTCCCTTGCGGCCTACGAGCAGTACTTC	CASSSLAAYEQYF